The 16 T cell receptor beta chains reported below all come from one sample, sequenced in a study of blood T cell repertoires in COVID-19. Sequencing used immunoSEQ multiplex PCR; TCRdb keeps in-frame clones, though not all of them. The table includes 250,000 or so clones, almost 90% detected once. The sample comprised peripheral blood. The receptors stem from a woman aged 55-75 years with acute or convalescent COVID-19.

This clone came up once. The chain combines TRBV6-4 with TRBJ2-5, with TRBD1 matching 7 bases. Trimming removed 9 bases from V and 0 bases from J; junction bases left unmatched: 13. Germline lookup yields CDR1 MRHNA and CDR2 SNTAGT. The CDR3 is 16 residues long. In DNA, the CDR3 is TGTGCCAGGTGTGTGGGGACAGTCTTGTACCAAGAGACCCAGTACTTC. Amino acids: CARCVGTVLYQETQYF.

The chain has TRBV7-9 and TRBJ2-7; 8 bases fit TRBD2. With 5 bases clipped from V and 2 bases from J, the junction kept 2 bases outside the gene matches. The CDR3 has 13 residues. Germline V gives CDR1 SEHNR, CDR2 FQNEAQ (reference sequence). CDR3 bases: TGTGCCAGCAGCCCCGGGGGGGCCTACGAGCAGTACTTC. Its translation is CASSPGGAYEQYF.

The rearrangement uses TRBV7-6 and TRBJ2-3; a weak D match, TRBD2 (6 bases). There are 13 residues in the CDR3. V shed 6 bases and J shed 1 base, with 8 bases lying between them. Germline V gene data show CDR1 as SGHVS and CDR2 as FNYEAQ. The CDR3 region has the DNA TGTGCCAGCAGGCGCGGGGGCACAGATACGCAGTATTTT. It is translated as CASRRGGTDTQYF.

The rearrangement joins TRBV24-1 to TRBJ1-5; D uncertain. In germline, CDR1 is KGHDR, CDR2 SFDVKD. The CDR3 sequence is 12 residues long. Trimming shortened V by 3 bases and J by 6 bases, and 5 bases separated the two germline ends. Here the CDR3 reads CATSDGSQPQHF. The CDR3 DNA sequence: TGTGCCACCAGTGATGGCAGTCAGCCCCAGCATTTT.

CDR3 protein: CASSLAGTGLNEQFF. CDR3 sequence (DNA): TGTGCCAGCAGCTTAGCCGGGACAGGGCTCAATGAGCAGTTCTTC. The J gene is TRBJ2-1, the V gene TRBV11-2; 9 positions match TRBD1. Germline V gene lookup returns CDR1 SGHAT and CDR2 FQNNGV. The CDR3 runs to 15 residues. J lost 6 bases, V lost 1 base, and 4 bases had no gene match.

The table lists this clone with a count of one. V usage is TRBV12-3 or TRBV12-4 and J usage is TRBJ1-6; no reliable D call. This CDR3 spans 13 amino acids. Between the trimmed V and J ends, which lost 3 bases and 5 bases, there was a span of 5 bases. This CDR3 is CASSFGDNSPLHF. The CDR3 DNA is TGTGCCAGCAGTTTCGGGGATAATTCACCCCTCCACTTT.

The V and J genes are TRBV5-1 and TRBJ1-3; 8 bases map to TRBD1. Trimming removed 4 bases from V and 0 bases from J; junction bases left unmatched: 9. CDR1 is SGHRS, CDR2 YFSETQ, per germline. CDR3 size: 17 residues. The CDR3 DNA reads as TGCGCCAGCAGCGGGAGACAGGGGCGTAGCTCTGGAAACACCATATATTTT. Protein product: CASSGRQGRSSGNTIYF.

The chain employs TRBV28 and TRBJ2-1, with 12 nucleotides matching TRBD2. This CDR3 has 18 amino acids. Germline-derived CDR1 and CDR2 are MDHEN and SYDVKM. V dropped 3 bases and J dropped 6; count of bases not matched to a gene: 12. The CDR3: CASSFGLPLAGGPNEQFF. The CDR3 nucleotides are TGTGCCAGCAGTTTTGGGCTCCCCCTAGCGGGAGGGCCCAATGAGCAGTTCTTC. The full variable domain, its missing parts supplied by reference TRBV28 and TRBJ2-1, is DVKVTQSSRYLVKRTGEKVFLECVQDMDHENMFWYRQDPGLGLRLIYFSYDVKMKEKGDIPEGYSVSREKKERFSLILESASTNQTSMYLCASSFGLPLAGGPNEQFFGPGTRLTVL.

This CDR3 reads CASSLERNYGYTF. Written as DNA, the CDR3 is TGTGCCAGCAGCTTGGAGCGAAACTATGGCTACACCTTC. The rearrangement uses TRBV5-6 and TRBJ1-2, with D unclear. The CDR3 spans 13 residues. V was shortened by 0 bases and J by 2 bases, with 5 bases between the two germline ends. Per germline, CDR1 SGHDT and CDR2 YYEEEE.

As concerns this clone: The junction does not match germline at one end; this may be a read error. The chain joins TRBV7-7 to TRBJ2-2, with 9 positions matching TRBD1. CDR1 is SSHAT and CDR2 is FNYEAQ in the germline V gene (reference sequence). The length of the CDR3 is 15 residues. This CDR3 reads CASSLTGGATGELFF. The DNA for the CDR3 is TGTGCTAGCAGCTTGACAGGGGGGGCCACCGGGGAGCTGTTTTTT.

The CDR3, as DNA: TGTGCCTGGAGCCCGGGACAGGGGATTCTTGGCTACACCTTC. Protein sequence: CAWSPGQGILGYTF. V gene TRBV30 combines with J gene TRBJ1-2, with TRBD1 matching over 10 bases. Germline lookup yields CDR1 GTSNPN and CDR2 SVGIG (reference sequence). The CDR3 runs to 14 residues. With 3 bases clipped from V and 7 bases from J, the junction kept 8 bases outside the gene matches.

On this clone itself: The junction does not match germline at one end; this may be a read error. The chain uses TRBV4-2 and TRBJ1-3, with TRBD1 identical over 9 bases. Germline V gene sequence: CDR1 LGHNA, CDR2 YNFKEQ. The length of the CDR3 is 17 residues. CDR3 bases: TGTGCCAGCAGCAAAGAAGGGACAGGGAGCTCTGGAAACACCATATATTTT. It codes for CASSKEGTGSSGNTIYF.

The chain couples TRBV20-1 to TRBJ1-1; D may be TRBD1 (6 bases). This CDR3 spans 11 amino acids. The germline V gene has CDR1 DFQATT and CDR2 SNEGSKA (reference sequence). Trimming cost V 6 bases and J 9 bases, with 14 bases left between them. This chain's CDR3 is CSAGGEGKAFF. The CDR3 DNA sequence: TGCAGTGCAGGGGGGGAAGGGAAAGCTTTCTTT.

This clone was observed a single time. V and J are TRBV12-2 and TRBJ1-2. TRBV12-2 constitutes a pseudogene. CDR3 length: 13 amino acids. CDR3: CASRRGGSSGYTF. The CDR3, as DNA: TGTGCAAGTCGGCGTGGAGGAAGTTCTGGCTACACCTTC.

The chain is built from TRBV20-1 and TRBJ2-7; D possibly corresponds to TRBD2 (5 bases). CDR3 size: 13 residues. Germline V gene data show CDR1 as DFQATT and CDR2 as SNEGSKA (reference sequence). The V and J ends lost 3 bases and 4 bases respectively, with 13 bases between them. The CDR3 DNA reads TGCAGTGCTAGTCTGGGAGAACTTTACGAGCAGTACTTC. This codes for CSASLGELYEQYF.

The rearrangement joins TRBV7-2 to TRBJ1-3, with D possibly matching TRBD1 (5 bases). V was shortened by 4 bases and J by 0 bases, with 7 bases between the two germline ends. The CDR3 has 14 residues. Germline V gene sequence: CDR1 SGHTA, CDR2 FQGNSA. CDR3 sequence (DNA): TGTGCCAGCAGCTCCACAGGCTCTGGAAACACCATATATTTT. Its translation is CASSSTGSGNTIYF.